These T cell receptor beta chains were read from a single sample in a study of cytomegalovirus exposure and HLA in healthy donors. The method was immunoSEQ multiplex PCR; TCRdb's version includes in-frame clones alone and lacks a portion of them. This sample has some 150,000 clones, with over 75% found just once. Sequencing was performed on PBMCs. The receptors originated from a male donor in good health and CMV-seronegative. The CDR3 runs from the conserved cysteine through the conserved F or W. The D gene is left open where the match is weak. Size is omitted from some rows. Given values are once, few, many or a class for expanded clones.

J,V,size,D,DNA,CDR3
TRBJ2-1,TRBV6-6,-,TRBD1,TGTGCCACTTTGGGGACAGGGGGATACAATGAGCAGTTCTTC,CATLGTGGYNEQFF
TRBJ2-2,TRBV9,-,TRBD1,TGTGCCAGCAGCGTCGCCGGGACAGTTAACACCGGGGAGCTGTTTTTT,CASSVAGTVNTGELFF
TRBJ1-2,TRBV19,-,-,TGTGCCAGTAGTATCTATCTAGGAGTGCGCGGCTACACCTTC,CASSIYLGVRGYTF
TRBJ2-1,TRBV7-3,once,-,TGTGCCAGCAGCTTAACGCCGGAGAGCTCCTACAATGAGCAGTTCTTC,CASSLTPESSYNEQFF
TRBJ2-2,TRBV10-3,-,-,TGTGCCATCACCGACAGGTACACCGGGGAGCTGTTTTTT,CAITDRYTGELFF
TRBJ1-1,TRBV5-4,-,-,TGTGCCAGCAGCCGGGGCGGGGGCACGGTGAACACTGAAGCTTTCTTT,CASSRGGGTVNTEAFF
TRBJ2-7,TRBV7-2,-,-,TGTGCCAGCAGCGCAGCATGGGCAGGCACACTCTACGAGCAGTACTTC,CASSAAWAGTLYEQYF
TRBJ2-1,TRBV5-4,-,TRBD2,TGTGCCAGCAGCTTGGATCGAGCGGGGGGGCGGCAGTTCTTC,CASSLDRAGGRQFF
TRBJ1-1,TRBV5-5,-,TRBD1,TGTGCCAGCAGATGGGACAGGGGGAACACTGAAGCTTTCTTT,CASRWDRGNTEAFF
TRBJ1-1,TRBV6-6,-,TRBD1,TGTGCCAGCAGTCACGACAGGGCGGGAGCTTTCTTT,CASSHDRAGAFF